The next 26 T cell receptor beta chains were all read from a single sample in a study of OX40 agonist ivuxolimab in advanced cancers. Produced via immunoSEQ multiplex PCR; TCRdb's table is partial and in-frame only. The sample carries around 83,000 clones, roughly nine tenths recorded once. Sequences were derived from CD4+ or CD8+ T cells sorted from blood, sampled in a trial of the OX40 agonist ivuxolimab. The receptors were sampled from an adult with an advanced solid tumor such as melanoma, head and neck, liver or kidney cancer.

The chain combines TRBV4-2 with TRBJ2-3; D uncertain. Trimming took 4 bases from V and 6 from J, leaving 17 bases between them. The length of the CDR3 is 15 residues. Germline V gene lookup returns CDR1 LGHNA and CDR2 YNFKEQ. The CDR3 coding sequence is TGTGCCAGCAGCCCCGACTGGCCCCGAGGCGATACGCAGTATTTT. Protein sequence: CASSPDWPRGDTQYF.

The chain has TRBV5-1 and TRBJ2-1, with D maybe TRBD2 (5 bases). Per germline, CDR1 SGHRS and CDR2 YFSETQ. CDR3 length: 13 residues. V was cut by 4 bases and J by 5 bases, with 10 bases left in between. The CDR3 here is CASSPTRNNEQFF. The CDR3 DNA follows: TGCGCCAGCAGCCCAACTAGAAACAATGAGCAGTTCTTC.

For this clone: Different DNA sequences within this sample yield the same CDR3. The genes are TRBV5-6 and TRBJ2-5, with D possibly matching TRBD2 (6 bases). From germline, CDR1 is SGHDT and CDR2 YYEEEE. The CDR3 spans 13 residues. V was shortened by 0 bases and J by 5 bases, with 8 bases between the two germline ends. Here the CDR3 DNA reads TGTGCCAGCAGCTTGGGGGCGGGGGAGACCCAGTACTTC. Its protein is CASSLGAGETQYF.

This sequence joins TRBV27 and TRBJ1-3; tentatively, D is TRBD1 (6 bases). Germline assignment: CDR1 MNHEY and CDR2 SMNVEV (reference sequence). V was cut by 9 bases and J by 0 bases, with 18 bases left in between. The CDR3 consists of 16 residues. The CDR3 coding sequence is TGTGCCAGGGTGAAACCAGGGGAGAACTCTGGAAACACCATATATTTT. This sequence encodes CARVKPGENSGNTIYF.

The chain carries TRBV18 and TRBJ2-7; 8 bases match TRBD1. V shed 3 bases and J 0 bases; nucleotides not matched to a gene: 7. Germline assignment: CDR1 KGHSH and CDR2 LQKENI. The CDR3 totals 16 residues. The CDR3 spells CASSPAGGPSSYEQYF. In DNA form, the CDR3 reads TGTGCCAGCTCACCCGCAGGGGGCCCTAGCTCCTACGAGCAGTACTTC.

CDR3 DNA sequence: TGTGCCAGCACCCTGAAGGGGTTTGGTTATGGCTACACCTTC. This sequence encodes CASTLKGFGYGYTF. The V gene is TRBV7-2, the J gene TRBJ1-2, with a tentative D call TRBD1 (5 bases). Germline CDR1 and CDR2: SGHTA and FQGNSA. The V end lost 7 bases, the J end lost 5 bases, and 17 bases lay between the germline ends. This CDR3 spans 14 amino acids.

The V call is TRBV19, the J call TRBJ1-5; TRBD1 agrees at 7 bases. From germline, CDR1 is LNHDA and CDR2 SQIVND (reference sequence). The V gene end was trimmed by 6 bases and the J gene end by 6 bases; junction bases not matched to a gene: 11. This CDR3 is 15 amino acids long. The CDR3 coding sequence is TGTGCCAGTAGCGCTGGGACAGCCAATAGTCAGCCCCAGCATTTT. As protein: CASSAGTANSQPQHF.

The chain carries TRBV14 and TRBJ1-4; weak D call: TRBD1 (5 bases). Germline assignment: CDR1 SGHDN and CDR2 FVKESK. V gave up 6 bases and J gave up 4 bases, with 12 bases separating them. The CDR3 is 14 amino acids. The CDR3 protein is CASRRRDGNEKLFF. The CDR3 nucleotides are TGTGCCAGCAGACGACGGGACGGTAATGAAAAACTGTTTTTT. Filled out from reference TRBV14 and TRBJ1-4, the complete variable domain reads EAGVTQFPSHSVIEKGQTVTLRCDPISGHDNLYWYRRVMGKEIKFLLHFVKESKQDESGMPNNRFLAERTGGTYSTLKVQPAELEDSGVYFCASRRRDGNEKLFFGSGTQLSVL.

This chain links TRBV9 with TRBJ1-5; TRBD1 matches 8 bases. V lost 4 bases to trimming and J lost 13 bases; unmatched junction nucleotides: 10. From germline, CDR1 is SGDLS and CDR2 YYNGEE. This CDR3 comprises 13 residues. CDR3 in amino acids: CASSMGDRGRQHF. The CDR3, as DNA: TGTGCCAGCAGCATGGGAGACAGGGGCCGGCAGCATTTT.

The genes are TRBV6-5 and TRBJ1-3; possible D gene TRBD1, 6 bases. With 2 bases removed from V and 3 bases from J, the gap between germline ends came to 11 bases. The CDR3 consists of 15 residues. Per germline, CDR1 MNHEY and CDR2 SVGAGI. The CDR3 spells CASSYVRGGGNTIYF. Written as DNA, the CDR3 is TGTGCCAGCAGTTACGTCAGGGGAGGTGGAAACACCATATATTTT.

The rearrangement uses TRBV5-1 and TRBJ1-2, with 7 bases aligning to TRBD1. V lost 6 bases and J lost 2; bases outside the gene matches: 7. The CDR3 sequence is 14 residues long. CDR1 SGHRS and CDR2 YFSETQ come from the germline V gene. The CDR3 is CASTPAGGNYGYTF. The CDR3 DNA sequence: TGCGCCAGCACCCCGGCAGGGGGGAACTATGGCTACACCTTC. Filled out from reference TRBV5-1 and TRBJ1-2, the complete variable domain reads KAGVTQTPRYLIKTRGQQVTLSCSPISGHRSVSWYQQTPGQGLQFLFEYFSETQRNKGNFPGRFSGRQFSNSRSEMNVSTLELGDSALYLCASTPAGGNYGYTFGSGTRLTVV.

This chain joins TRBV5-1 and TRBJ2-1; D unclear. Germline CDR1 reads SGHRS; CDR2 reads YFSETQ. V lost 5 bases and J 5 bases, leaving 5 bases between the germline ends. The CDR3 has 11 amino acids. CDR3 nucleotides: TGCGCCAGCAGATTAGACAATGAGCAGTTCTTC. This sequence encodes CASRLDNEQFF.

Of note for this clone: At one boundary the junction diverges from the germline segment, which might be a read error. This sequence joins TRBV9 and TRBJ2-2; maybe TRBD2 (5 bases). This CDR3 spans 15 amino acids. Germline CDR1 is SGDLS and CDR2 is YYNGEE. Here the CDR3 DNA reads TGTGCCAGCAGCGTAGGCACCTTAGCGAACGGGGAGTTGTTTTTT. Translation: CASSVGTLANGELFF.

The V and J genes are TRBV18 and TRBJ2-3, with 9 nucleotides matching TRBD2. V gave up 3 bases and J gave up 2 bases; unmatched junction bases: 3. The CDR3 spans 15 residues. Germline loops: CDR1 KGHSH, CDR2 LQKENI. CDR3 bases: TGTGCCAGCTCACCGCTAGCGGGACCCACAGATACGCAGTATTTT. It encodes CASSPLAGPTDTQYF.

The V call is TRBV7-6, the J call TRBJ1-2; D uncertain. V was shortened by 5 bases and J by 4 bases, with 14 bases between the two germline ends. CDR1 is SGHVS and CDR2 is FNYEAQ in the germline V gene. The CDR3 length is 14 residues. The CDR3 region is CASSAASIGYGYTF. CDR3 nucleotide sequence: TGTGCCAGCAGCGCGGCAAGTATCGGCTATGGCTACACCTTC.

CDR3 in DNA: TGTGCCAGCAGTGTGGACCCGGTCCGCACTGAAGCTTTCTTT. Amino acid sequence: CASSVDPVRTEAFF. The V gene is TRBV28, the J gene TRBJ1-1; D is uncertain. The CDR3 runs 14 residues. Between the trimmed V and J ends, which lost 5 bases and 4 bases, there was a span of 14 bases. Germline assignment: CDR1 MDHEN and CDR2 SYDVKM.

CDR3 region: CASSPPEETQYF. For the CDR3, the DNA is TGCGCCAGCAGCCCTCCCGAAGAGACCCAGTACTTC. The chain couples TRBV5-1 to TRBJ2-5; no clear D gene. The CDR3 is 12 residues long. The ends were cut back, 4 bases at V and 3 bases at J, with 7 bases in the middle. Germline values: CDR1 SGHRS, CDR2 YFSETQ. Full variable domain (outside the CDR3, taken from reference TRBV5-1 and TRBJ2-5): KAGVTQTPRYLIKTRGQQVTLSCSPISGHRSVSWYQQTPGQGLQFLFEYFSETQRNKGNFPGRFSGRQFSNSRSEMNVSTLELGDSALYLCASSPPEETQYFGPGTRLLVL.

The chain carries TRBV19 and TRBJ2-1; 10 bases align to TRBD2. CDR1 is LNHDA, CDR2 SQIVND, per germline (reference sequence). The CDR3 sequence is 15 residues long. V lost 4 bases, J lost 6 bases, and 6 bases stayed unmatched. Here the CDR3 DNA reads TGTGCCAGTAGTACTAGCGGGAGAACGCTCAATGAGCAGTTCTTC. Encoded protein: CASSTSGRTLNEQFF.

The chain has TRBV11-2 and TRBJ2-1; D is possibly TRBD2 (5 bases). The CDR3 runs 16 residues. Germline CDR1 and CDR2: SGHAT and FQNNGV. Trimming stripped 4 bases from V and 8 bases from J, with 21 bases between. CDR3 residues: CASSSALEVIVDEQFF. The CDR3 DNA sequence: TGTGCCAGCAGCTCAGCACTAGAGGTCATAGTCGATGAGCAGTTCTTC. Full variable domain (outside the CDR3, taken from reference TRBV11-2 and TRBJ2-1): EAGVAQSPRYKIIEKRQSVAFWCNPISGHATLYWYQQILGQGPKLLIQFQNNGVVDDSQLPKDRFSAERLKGVDSTLKIQPAKLEDSAVYLCASSSALEVIVDEQFFGPGTRLTVL.

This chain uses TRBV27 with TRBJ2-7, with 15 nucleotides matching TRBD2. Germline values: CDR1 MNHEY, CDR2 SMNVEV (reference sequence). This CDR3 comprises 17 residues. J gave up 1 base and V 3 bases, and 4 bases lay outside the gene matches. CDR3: CASSFGLAGGPSYEQYF. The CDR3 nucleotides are TGTGCCAGCAGTTTTGGACTAGCGGGAGGGCCGTCCTACGAGCAGTACTTC.

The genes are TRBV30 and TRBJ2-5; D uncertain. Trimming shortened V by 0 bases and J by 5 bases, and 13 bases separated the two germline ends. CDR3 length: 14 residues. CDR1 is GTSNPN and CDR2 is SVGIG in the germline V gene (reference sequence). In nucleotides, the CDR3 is TGTGCCTGGAGTGTTGGGTTGTTCGCCGAGACCCAGTACTTC. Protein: CAWSVGLFAETQYF. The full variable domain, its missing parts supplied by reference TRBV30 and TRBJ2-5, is SQTIHQWPATLVQPVGSPLSLECTVEGTSNPNLYWYRQAAGRGLQLLFYSVGIGQISSEVPQNLSASRPQDRQFILSSKKLLLSDSGFYLCAWSVGLFAETQYFGPGTRLLVL.

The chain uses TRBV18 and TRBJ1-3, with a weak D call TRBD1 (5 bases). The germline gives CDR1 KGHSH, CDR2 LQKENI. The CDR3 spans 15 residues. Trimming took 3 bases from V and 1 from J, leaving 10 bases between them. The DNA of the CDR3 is TGTGCCAGCTCACCGCAGGGTGTATCTGGAAACACCATATATTTT. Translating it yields CASSPQGVSGNTIYF.

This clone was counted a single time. CDR3 amino acids: CASSSPGGRGYGYTF. DNA of the CDR3: TGTGCCAGCAGTTCCCCTGGGGGCAGGGGCTATGGCTACACCTTC. The rearrangement links TRBV28 to TRBJ1-2; possibly TRBD1 for D (6 bases). V lost 4 bases to trimming and J lost 4 bases, with 16 bases between them. The length of the CDR3 is 15 residues. In germline, CDR1 is MDHEN, CDR2 SYDVKM.

CDR3 region: CASSRRGPGETQYF. In DNA, the CDR3 is TGTGCCAGCAGCAGGCGGGGCCCCGGGGAGACCCAGTACTTC. The chain links TRBV5-6 to TRBJ2-5, with D perhaps matching TRBD2 (6 bases). This CDR3 region has 14 residues. Germline V gives CDR1 SGHDT, CDR2 YYEEEE. V shed 4 bases and J shed 5 bases, with 15 bases lying between them.

The CDR3 DNA reads as TGTGCCAGCTCACCACCAACAGGGACCAACACTGAAGCTTTCTTT. As protein: CASSPPTGTNTEAFF. This chain links TRBV18 with TRBJ1-1, with TRBD1 as a possible D gene (6 bases). V was pared by 0 bases and J by 2 bases, with 10 bases between. The CDR3 has 15 amino acids. Germline CDR1 and CDR2: KGHSH and LQKENI.

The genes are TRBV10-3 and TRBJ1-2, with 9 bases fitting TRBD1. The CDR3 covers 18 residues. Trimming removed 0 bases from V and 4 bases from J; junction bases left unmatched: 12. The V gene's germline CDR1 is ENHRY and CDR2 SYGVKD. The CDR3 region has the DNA TGTGCCATCAGTGAGTCGCCCGGGAGGACAGGGGACACCTATGGCTACACCTTC. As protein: CAISESPGRTGDTYGYTF.